The rows below give T cell receptor beta chains drawn from one sample of a study of OX40 agonist ivuxolimab in advanced cancers. Here immunoSEQ multiplex PCR was the method, and the copy in TCRdb shows in-frame clones only, minus some. The sample yields 12,000 or so clones, over 75% seen once. The material sequenced was CD4+ or CD8+ T cells sorted from blood, taken in a trial of the OX40 agonist ivuxolimab. These receptors were taken from an adult with an advanced solid tumor such as melanoma, head and neck, liver or kidney cancer. The CDR3 runs from the conserved cysteine through the conserved F or W. D genes are given only for firm matches. Not every row has a clone size; where given, it reads once, few, many or a size class.

clone size	D gene	J gene	V gene	CDR3 protein	CDR3 DNA
-	-	TRBJ2-3	TRBV28	CASSPSRQKGTDTQYF	TGTGCCAGCAGTCCTTCCCGACAGAAGGGAACAGATACGCAGTATTTT
-	-	TRBJ1-5	TRBV6-5	CASINREGSNQPQHF	TGTGCCAGCATCAATCGGGAGGGGAGCAATCAGCCCCAGCATTTT
-	TRBD1	TRBJ2-1	TRBV5-5	CASSSGTGGYAEFF	TGTGCCAGCAGCTCCGGGACAGGGGGGTACGCGGAGTTCTTC
-	TRBD2	TRBJ2-7	TRBV7-2	CASSLGAGAPMEQYF	TGTGCCAGCAGCTTAGGCGCGGGAGCCCCTATGGAGCAGTACTTC
-	-	TRBJ2-1	TRBV9	CASSVDLTRSSYNEQFF	TGTGCCAGCAGCGTAGATCTGACTCGAAGCTCCTACAATGAGCAGTTCTTC
-	-	TRBJ1-1	TRBV18	CASSLGGGNTEAFF	TGTGCCAGCTCTTTAGGGGGGGGGAACACTGAAGCTTTCTTT
-	TRBD1	TRBJ2-7	TRBV5-1	CASSLAGTGPYEQYF	TGCGCCAGCAGCTTGGCCGGGACAGGGCCTTACGAGCAGTACTTC
-	TRBD2	TRBJ2-1	TRBV7-6	CASSYRGTSGRALYNEQFF	TGTGCCAGCAGCTACAGAGGGACTAGCGGGAGGGCCCTCTACAATGAGCAGTTCTTC
-	-	TRBJ1-1	TRBV11-2	CASSLGWDTEAFF	TGTGCCAGCAGCTTAGGTTGGGACACTGAAGCTTTCTTT
-	TRBD2	TRBJ2-7	TRBV28	CASSTQVTSGRSRTYEQYF	TGTGCCAGCAGTACTCAGGTGACTAGCGGGAGGTCTCGGACCTACGAGCAGTACTTC
medium-sized	-	TRBJ1-2	TRBV4-1	CASSHRLDYGYTF	TGCGCCAGCAGCCATCGCCTAGACTATGGCTACACCTTC
-	-	TRBJ2-2	TRBV19	CASSAGLELFF	TGTGCCAGTAGCGCAGGGCTAGAGCTGTTTTTT
-	-	TRBJ2-1	TRBV27	CASSLGHQGNNEQFF	TGTGCCAGCAGTTTAGGCCATCAGGGGAACAATGAGCAGTTCTTC
-	-	TRBJ2-5	TRBV5-7	CASSLGGGTQYF	TGTGCCAGCAGCTTAGGTGGGGGGACCCAGTACTTC
-	TRBD1	TRBJ2-7	TRBV9	CASSVGWTGSYEQYF	TGTGCCAGCAGCGTAGGGTGGACAGGGAGCTACGAGCAGTACTTC
-	-	TRBJ2-6	TRBV7-6	CASSLAGIGANVLTF	TGTGCCAGCAGCTTAGCAGGGATCGGGGCCAACGTCCTGACTTTC